This T cell receptor (beta chain) was sequenced during a study of blood T cell repertoires in COVID-19. As for the study in general: Some COVID-19 samples were acute and others convalescent; all came from the United States, Italy and Spain. PBMCs, B-cell-depleted T cells, or T cells provided the cDNA or gDNA that made up the material.

Germline V gene lookup returns CDR1 KGHDR and CDR2 SFDVKD. The CDR3 runs 13 residues. V lost 4 bases and J lost 4, with 9 bases in between. Assay: immunoSEQ multiplex PCR; the TCRdb copy retains only in-frame clones and omits some. The sample consists of 65,000 to 95,000 clones, about 83% of them appearing once. The receptor was derived from a man aged 30 to 39 with acute or convalescent COVID-19. J is TRBJ2-5 and V is TRBV24-1; D gene unclear. The specimen sequenced was peripheral blood. In DNA, the CDR3 is TGTGCCACCAGTGACACTATTAGAGAGACCCAGTACTTC. Encoded protein: CATSDTIRETQYF.